This TCR beta chain was captured in a study of cytomegalovirus exposure and HLA in healthy donors. Points from the study as a whole: V- and J-gene trimming in TCR beta was tied to a missense DCLRE1C variant by an analysis performed later. Across donors, sequencing depth was assumed by presence/absence analyses to be roughly uniform. The authors reported that TCR beta sequences could predict HLA-A and HLA-B alleles. These predictions were accurate for most subjects in the first cohort.

A note on this clone: The antigen remains undetermined.

The CDR3 runs 16 residues. V lost 0 bases to trimming and J lost 6 bases, with 15 bases between them. The germline CDR1 and CDR2 sequences are SGHRS and YFSETQ. PCR involved 60 Vbeta and 13 Jbeta primers. Generated by immunoSEQ multiplex PCR, the TCRdb table keeps only in-frame clones and is missing some. This sample has 140,000 to 150,000 clones; 70% to 85% occur once, and the top ten carry under 10%. This chain connects TRBV5-1 to TRBJ2-2; tentatively, D is TRBD1 (7 bases). Sequencing used PBMCs. This TCR derives from a woman in her sixties in good health and CMV-seropositive. This chain's CDR3 is CASSLGQGGVAGELFF. CDR3 in DNA: TGCGCCAGCAGCTTGGGCCAGGGGGGTGTTGCCGGGGAGCTGTTTTTT.